Below are 5 T cell receptor beta chains sequenced from a single sample in a study of spatial heterogeneity in lung cancer. Time point specified: blood at routine non-recurrence follow-up after resection. Unsorted whole RNA samples from tumor, nontumor lung or frozen PBMC were sequenced. TCRdb reprocessed the 5' RACE reads via MiXCR and lists one record per CDR3 protein. The table includes some 120,000 distinct CDR3 sequences, 12% detected once. Sample: PBMCs, taken at follow-up. The receptor set was obtained from a male donor with early-stage non-small cell lung cancer.

This clonotype was counted ten times or more. The genes are TRBV10-3 and TRBJ2-1, with a weak D call TRBD1 (5 bases). Germline CDR1 ENHRY, CDR2 SYGVKD. V was pared by 6 bases and J by 7 bases, with 10 bases between. The CDR3 loop spans 12 amino acids. CDR3 protein: CAIRQGPNEQFF. DNA for the CDR3: TGTGCCATCAGGCAGGGCCCAAATGAGCAGTTCTTC.

This clonotype appeared a few times. The V gene is TRBV5-1, the J gene TRBJ1-1; 7 bases line up with TRBD1. The ends lost 2 bases at V and 6 bases at J; junction bases unmatched: 1. Germline V gives CDR1 SGHRS, CDR2 YFSETQ. The CDR3 has 12 amino acids. The CDR3 nucleotides read TGCGCCAGCAGCTTTGGACAGGCTGAAGCTTTCTTT. Translated: CASSFGQAEAFF.

The count of this clonotype is one. The rearrangement links TRBV13 to TRBJ1-4, with 9 bases fitting TRBD1. Germline assignment: CDR1 PRHDT and CDR2 FYEKMQ (reference sequence). Germline trimming cut 7 bases from V and 3 bases from J; bases unmatched to any gene: 9. The CDR3 consists of 16 residues. The CDR3 DNA is TGTGCCAGCAACCCCGCGGACAGGGGCCCTAATGAAAAACTGTTTTTT. Translation: CASNPADRGPNEKLFF.

This clonotype was detected a few times. This chain connects TRBV5-1 to TRBJ2-7; possibly TRBD1 for D (5 bases). Germline CDR1 is SGHRS and CDR2 is YFSETQ. CDR3 length: 16 residues. V dropped 3 bases and J dropped 6 bases, with 22 bases sitting between them. The CDR3 bases are TGCGCCAGCAGCTGGAGTGGGGCCCCGGACCTCGGCGAGCAGTACTTC. Translating it yields CASSWSGAPDLGEQYF.

J is TRBJ1-2 and V is TRBV5-1; D not resolved. This CDR3 has 12 residues. With 4 bases removed from V and 3 bases from J, the gap between germline ends came to 7 bases. The V gene's germline CDR1 is SGHRS and CDR2 YFSETQ. The CDR3 region has the DNA TGCGCCAGCAGCCAACAAGACTATGGCTACACCTTC. Translated, it gives CASSQQDYGYTF.